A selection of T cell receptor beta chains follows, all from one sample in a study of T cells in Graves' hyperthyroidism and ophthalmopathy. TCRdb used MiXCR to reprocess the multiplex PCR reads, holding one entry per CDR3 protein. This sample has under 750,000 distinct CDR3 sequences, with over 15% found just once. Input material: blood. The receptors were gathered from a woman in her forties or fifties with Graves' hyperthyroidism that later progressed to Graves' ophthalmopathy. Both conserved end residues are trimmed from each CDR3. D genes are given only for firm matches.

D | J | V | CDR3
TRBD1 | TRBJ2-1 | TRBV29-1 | SDLRDRFYNEQF
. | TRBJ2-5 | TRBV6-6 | ASSYSRQGIGETQY
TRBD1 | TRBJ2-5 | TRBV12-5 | ASGRGQDQETQY
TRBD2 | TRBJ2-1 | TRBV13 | ASTYGTSGGAGQF
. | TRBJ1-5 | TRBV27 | ASSMGRNQPQH
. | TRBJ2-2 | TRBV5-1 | ASSLEANTGELF
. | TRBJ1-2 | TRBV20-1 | SAGEGPRGYT
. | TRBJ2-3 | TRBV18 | ASSPRQAGFTDTQY
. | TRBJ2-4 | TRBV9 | ASSVGPKNIQY
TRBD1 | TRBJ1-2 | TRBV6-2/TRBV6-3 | ASSQPSIGTARRGYT
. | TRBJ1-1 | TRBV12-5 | ASGLVLGLNTEAF